Sequencing of this T cell receptor beta chain was carried out in a study of sequential checkpoint blockade in melanoma. As for the study in general: After both sequences, patients received maintenance nivolumab.

This clone was detected once. Germline V gene sequence: CDR1 SGDLS, CDR2 YYNGEE. CDR3 length: 14 amino acids. Sample treatment: randomized to nivolumab then ipilimumab (arm A) or the reverse (arm B). None of the patients previously received DNA-damaging chemotherapy. Only in-frame clones appear in the TCRdb table, and some are missing; sequencing was by immunoSEQ multiplex PCR. This table holds 25,000 to 30,000 clones, roughly 73% found once. This specimen was CD8+ T cells sorted from blood (inferred from file names), taken from a patient given nivolumab and ipilimumab in sequence. V gene TRBV9 combines with J gene TRBJ2-5; 9 positions agree with TRBD1. TRBJ2-7 explains the end of the DNA better; the J call may be wrong. This clonotype originated in a human donor with melanoma. The CDR3 bases are TGTGCCAGCAGTCCACGGGACAGGGCGCACGAGCAGTACTTC. It codes for CASSPRDRAHEQYF.